This TCR beta chain was found in a study of cytomegalovirus exposure and HLA in healthy donors. Whole-study results and caveats: In a later analysis, most CMV-associated TCR beta chains appeared HLA-restricted.

Concerning this clone itself: Its antigen is unidentified.

A multiplex PCR was run with 60 Vbeta primers and 13 Jbeta primers. Sequenced by immunoSEQ multiplex PCR; TCRdb stores in-frame clones only, minus some. The repertoire holds about 210,000 clones, with over 75% as singletons. The CDR3 consists of 15 residues. Germline V gene data show CDR1 as SGHRS and CDR2 as YFSETQ. Trimming cost V 0 bases and J 0 bases, with 9 bases left between them. The material sequenced was PBMCs. The chain uses TRBV5-1 and TRBJ2-5, with D possibly matching TRBD1 (5 bases). This receptor was taken from a woman aged 45-65 years in good health and CMV-seropositive. The CDR3 DNA follows: TGCGCCAGCAGCTTGGGGCAGGGCTACCAAGAGACCCAGTACTTC. It encodes CASSLGQGYQETQYF.